Given below is one T cell receptor beta chain in context. Its cognate antigen is unknown. The missing CDR3 end, 3 residues past where the read stops, is filled in from the germline J gene. The V gene lost 1 base and the J gene lost 8 bases, with 9 bases spanning the gap. Germline CDR1 SGHDN, CDR2 FVKESK. CDR3 length: 14 amino acids. Clones were read by immunoSEQ multiplex PCR, and TCRdb kept only the in-frame ones, dropping some. Its table lists about 23,000 clones. This sample was included in a study of T cells in women clearing cervical HPV infection. Study at large: Controls' single incident HPV16 infection cleared within 12 months without precancer. Study conclusions and caveats: CIN3+ cases had significantly higher TCR repertoire richness than controls, but evenness did not differ. Cases carried less TRBV6-7 than controls: roughly 0.11% versus 0.16%.

The source material was blood buffy coat. This chain links TRBV14 with TRBJ1-6, with TRBD1 as a possible D gene (6 bases). The TCR comes from a woman between 18 and 70 years old with a cervical HPV16 infection that either progressed to CIN3+ or cleared (not recorded which). The CDR3 bases that were read are TGTGCCAGCAGCCAAGGGACAGCCTATTCACCC. It yields the protein CASSQGTAYSP. The whole CDR3 is CASSQGTAYSPLHF.